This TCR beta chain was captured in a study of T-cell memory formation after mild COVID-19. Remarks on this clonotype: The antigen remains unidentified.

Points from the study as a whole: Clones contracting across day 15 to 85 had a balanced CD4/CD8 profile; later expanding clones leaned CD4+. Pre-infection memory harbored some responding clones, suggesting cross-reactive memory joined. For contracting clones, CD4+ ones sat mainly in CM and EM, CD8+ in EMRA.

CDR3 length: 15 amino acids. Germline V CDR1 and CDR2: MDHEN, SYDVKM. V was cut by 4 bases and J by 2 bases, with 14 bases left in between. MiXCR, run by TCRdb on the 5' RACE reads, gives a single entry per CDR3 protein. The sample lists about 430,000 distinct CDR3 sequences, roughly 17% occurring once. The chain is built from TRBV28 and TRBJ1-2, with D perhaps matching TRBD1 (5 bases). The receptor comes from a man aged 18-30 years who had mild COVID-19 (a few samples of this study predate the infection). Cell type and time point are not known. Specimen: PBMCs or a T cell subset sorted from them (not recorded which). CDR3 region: CASSSWSAGNYGYTF. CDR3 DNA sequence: TGTGCCAGCAGTTCGTGGTCGGCAGGGAACTATGGCTACACCTTC.